This T cell receptor (beta chain) was recorded in a study of vaccination and CD4 T cells after COVID-19. Study-wide results and limits: Convalescent patients saw a median about 86% of their reactive clones show up only after vaccination. The study found median SARS-CoV-2-reactive clonotypes rising from roughly 21 to 40, not significantly.

Regarding this clonotype: Its antigen remains unknown.

Treatment meaning: approximately 9-day PBMC culture with coronavirus spike peptide pools or control peptides (ViraFEST assay). Antigen-specific T cell expansion with peptide pools preceded TCR sequencing in the ViraFEST approach. Cultured CD4+ T-cell DNA underwent Oncomine TCR Beta short-read sequencing. TCRdb re-analysed the PCR reads in MiXCR, keeping a single row per CDR3 protein. The sample yields approximately 16,000 distinct CDR3 sequences, 65% to 80% seen once. Trimming pared 1 base from V and 0 bases from J, leaving 7 bases between. The CDR3 spans 14 residues. The receptor comes from a human donor who had recovered from COVID-19. V gene TRBV12-3 or TRBV12-4 combines with J gene TRBJ2-7, with D unclear. The material sequenced was CD4+ T cells from blood, cultured in vitro. This CDR3 is CASSLGSSSYEQYF. The CDR3 DNA sequence: TGTGCCAGCAGTTTAGGTTCTTCCTCCTACGAGCAGTACTTC.